This T cell receptor beta chain was recovered during a study of blood T cell repertoires in COVID-19. Study summary: T cells, B-cell-depleted T cells, or PBMCs provided the cDNA or gDNA that served as material.

This table comes from immunoSEQ multiplex PCR, and its TCRdb copy is limited to in-frame clones, with some not included. The sample records around 260,000 clones, approximately 88% being singletons. CDR3 length: 12 residues. Trimming cost V 0 bases and J 12 bases, with 9 bases left between them. Germline CDR1 is SNHLY and CDR2 is FYNNEI. It was during active infection that Seattle patients were enrolled and then longitudinally followed. This chain uses TRBV2 with TRBJ1-5; perhaps TRBD1 as D (5 bases). The sequence was collected from an older woman with COVID-19, enrolled during active disease. The sequencing input was peripheral blood. The CDR3, as DNA: TGTGCCAGCAGTGAAGCGGGGCTTCTCCAGCATTTT. Translated: CASSEAGLLQHF.